This TCR beta chain was found in a study of T-cell reconstitution after alpha-beta-depleted transplantation in children. Preparation of the TCRbeta library used unique molecular identifiers. Using its own MiXCR run on the PCR reads, TCRdb lists one record per CDR3 protein. The data show about 240,000 distinct CDR3 sequences, about 26% seen once. This clonotype was detected ten times or more. CDR1 and CDR2 (germline): MDHEN, SYDVKM. V shed 5 bases and J shed 3 bases, with 8 bases lying between them. The CDR3 has 12 residues. This TCR came from a girl aged 2-10 years with Fanconi anemia, due to receive a stem cell transplant. This sequence joins TRBV28 and TRBJ2-7; the D is unclear. The specimen comprised PBMCs, sampled before TCRalphabeta/CD19-depleted stem cell transplant. CDR3 protein: CASSTDYYEQYF. CDR3 DNA: TGTGCCAGCAGTACCGATTACTACGAGCAGTACTTC.